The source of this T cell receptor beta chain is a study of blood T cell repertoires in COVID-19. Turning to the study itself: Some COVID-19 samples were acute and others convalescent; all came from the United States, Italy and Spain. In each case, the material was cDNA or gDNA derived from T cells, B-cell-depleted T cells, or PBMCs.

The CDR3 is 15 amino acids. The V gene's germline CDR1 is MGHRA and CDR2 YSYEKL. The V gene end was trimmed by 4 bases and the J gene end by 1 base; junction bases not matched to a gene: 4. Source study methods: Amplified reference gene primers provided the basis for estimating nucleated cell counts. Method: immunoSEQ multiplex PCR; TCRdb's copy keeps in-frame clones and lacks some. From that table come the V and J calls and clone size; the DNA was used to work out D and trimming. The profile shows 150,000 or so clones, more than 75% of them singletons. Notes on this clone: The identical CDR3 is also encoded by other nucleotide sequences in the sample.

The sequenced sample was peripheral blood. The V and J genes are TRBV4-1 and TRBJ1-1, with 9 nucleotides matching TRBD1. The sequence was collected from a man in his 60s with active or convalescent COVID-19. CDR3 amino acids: CASSLRDRENTEAFF. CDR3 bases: TGCGCCAGCAGCCTCCGGGACAGGGAGAACACTGAAGCTTTCTTT.